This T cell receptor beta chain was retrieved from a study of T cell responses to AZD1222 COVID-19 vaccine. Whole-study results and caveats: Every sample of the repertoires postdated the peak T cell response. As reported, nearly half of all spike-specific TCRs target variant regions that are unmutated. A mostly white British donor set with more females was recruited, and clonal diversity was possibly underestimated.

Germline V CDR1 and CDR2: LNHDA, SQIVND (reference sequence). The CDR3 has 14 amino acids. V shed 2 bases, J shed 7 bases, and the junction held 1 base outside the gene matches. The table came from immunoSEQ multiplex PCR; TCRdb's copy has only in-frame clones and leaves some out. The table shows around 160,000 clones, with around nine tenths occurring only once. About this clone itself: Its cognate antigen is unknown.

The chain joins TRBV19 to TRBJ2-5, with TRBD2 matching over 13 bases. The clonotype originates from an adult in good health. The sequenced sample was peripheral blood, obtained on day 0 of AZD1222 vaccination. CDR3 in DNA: TGTGCCAGTAGTATACGACTAGCGGGGGGGACCCAGTACTTC. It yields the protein CASSIRLAGGTQYF.